The source of this T cell receptor (beta chain) is a study of blood T cell repertoires in COVID-19. For the study at large: Both acute and convalescent COVID-19 samples were obtained from the United States, Italy and Spain. T cells, B-cell-depleted T cells, or PBMCs supplied cDNA or gDNA.

Germline values: CDR1 SNHLY, CDR2 FYNNEI. The V and J ends lost 2 bases and 4 bases, in that order; junction bases with no gene match: 2. This CDR3 region has 15 residues. As originally analysed: Estimates of nucleated cell counts were drawn from the amplification of reference gene primers. The repertoire was sequenced with immunoSEQ multiplex PCR; TCRdb's copy has only in-frame clones and lacks some. That table supplies the V and J calls and clone size; D and trimming were determined from the DNA. Here the sample spans about 240,000 clones, 80% to 85% being singletons. This chain joins TRBV2 and TRBJ1-2; 12 positions match TRBD1. The sequence came from a woman aged 55 to 70 with active or convalescent COVID-19. The material sequenced was peripheral blood. The chain's CDR3 is CASSEMGQGAYGYTF. Written as DNA, the CDR3 is TGTGCCAGCAGTGAAATGGGACAGGGGGCCTATGGCTACACCTTC.